This T cell receptor (beta chain) appears in the sequencing data of a study of shared clonotypes between healthy human individuals. Findings and caveats of the study: Limitation of the genetic and exposure-history diversity represented came from the few donors.

HIV-negative, healthy adults without recent acute infections or vaccinations were the donors. Only Caucasian adults living in Nashville, Tennessee made up the donor group. The unsorted samples took about 90 million PBMCs to get genomic DNA. The CDR3 is made up of 15 amino acids. The germline gives CDR1 SGHTA, CDR2 FQGTGA. Trimming pared 8 bases from V and 0 bases from J, leaving 11 bases between. Of note for this clone: Its antigen remains unidentified. This likely came from a read error, as a far larger clone is one base away.

Assay used: immunoSEQ multiplex PCR; TCRdb lists only in-frame clones, some missing. The sample holds roughly 500,000 clones, 81% seen once. This chain joins TRBV7-3 and TRBJ2-6; no firm D call. The TCR originated in a woman aged 40 to 50 in good health. Some clones in this sample may be carry-over from other donors' samples. Sequenced input: PBMCs. CDR3 protein: CASGPTSSGANVLTF. CDR3 nucleotide sequence: TGTGCCAGCGGCCCCACCAGCTCTGGGGCCAACGTCCTGACTTTC.